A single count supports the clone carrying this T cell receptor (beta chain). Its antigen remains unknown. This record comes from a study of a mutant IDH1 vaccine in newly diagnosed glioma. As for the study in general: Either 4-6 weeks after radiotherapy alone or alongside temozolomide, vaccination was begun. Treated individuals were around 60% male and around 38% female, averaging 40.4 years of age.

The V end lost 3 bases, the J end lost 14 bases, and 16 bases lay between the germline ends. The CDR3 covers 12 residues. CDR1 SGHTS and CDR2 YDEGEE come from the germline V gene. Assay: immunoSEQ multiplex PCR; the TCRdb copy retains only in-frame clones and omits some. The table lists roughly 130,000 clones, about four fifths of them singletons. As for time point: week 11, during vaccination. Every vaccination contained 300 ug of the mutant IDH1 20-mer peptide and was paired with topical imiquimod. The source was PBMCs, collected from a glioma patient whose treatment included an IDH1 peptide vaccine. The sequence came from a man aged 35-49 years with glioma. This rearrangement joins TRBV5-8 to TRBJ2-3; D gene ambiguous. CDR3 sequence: CASSWSESFRYF. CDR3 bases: TGTGCCAGCAGCTGGTCAGAGTCCTTTCGGTATTTT.